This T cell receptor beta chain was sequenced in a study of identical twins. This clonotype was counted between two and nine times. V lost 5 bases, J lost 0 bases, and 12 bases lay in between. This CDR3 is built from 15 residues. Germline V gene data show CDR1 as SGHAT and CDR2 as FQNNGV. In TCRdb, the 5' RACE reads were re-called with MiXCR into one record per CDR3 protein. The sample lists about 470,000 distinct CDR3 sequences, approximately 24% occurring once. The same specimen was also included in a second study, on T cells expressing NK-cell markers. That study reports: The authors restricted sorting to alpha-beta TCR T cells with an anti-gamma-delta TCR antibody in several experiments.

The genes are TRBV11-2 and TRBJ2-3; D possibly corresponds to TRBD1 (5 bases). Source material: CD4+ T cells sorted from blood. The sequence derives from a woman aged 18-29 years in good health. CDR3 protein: CASSPRRGSTDTQYF. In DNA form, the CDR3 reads TGTGCCAGCAGCCCACGTAGGGGTAGCACAGATACGCAGTATTTT.